This T cell receptor (beta chain) was captured by sequencing in a study of blood T cell repertoires in COVID-19. V gave up 5 bases and J gave up 8 bases, with 20 bases separating them. Germline loops: CDR1 SGHNT, CDR2 YYREEE (reference sequence). There are 16 residues in the CDR3. Libraries were prepared by immunoSEQ multiplex PCR; TCRdb keeps only in-frame clonotypes and omits some of them. The sample shows about 270,000 clones, roughly 83% of them seen only once. The TCR originated in a woman over 75 with COVID-19, enrolled during active disease. The genes are TRBV5-4 and TRBJ1-6, with D maybe TRBD1 (6 bases). Material: peripheral blood. For the CDR3, the DNA is TGTGCCAGCAGATCTCGACAGGAAGGCCGTGATTCACCCCTCCACTTT. Its translation: CASRSRQEGRDSPLHF.